These 21 T cell receptor beta chains originate from one sample sequenced in a study of early T cells in non-severe SARS-CoV-2 infection. TCRdb ran MiXCR on the 5' RACE reads and lists one entry per CDR3 protein. Among more than 50,000 distinct CDR3 sequences listed, around 14% were seen once. This specimen was whole blood, taken at baseline. The origin of the receptors is an adult who was a healthcare worker with PCR-confirmed SARS-CoV-2 infection or an uninfected control (not recorded which).

In this sample, this clonotype turned up a few times. The chain employs TRBV29-1 and TRBJ2-3, with TRBD1 matching over 8 bases. Trimming removed 1 base from V and 5 bases from J; junction bases left unmatched: 8. Germline-derived CDR1 and CDR2 are SQVTM and ANQGSEA. The CDR3 loop spans 15 amino acids. The CDR3 DNA reads as TGCAGCGTTGAAGGAACGAACAGGGGGTTAGATACGCAGTATTTT. Its protein is CSVEGTNRGLDTQYF.

The genes are TRBV3-1 and TRBJ2-7; D is possibly TRBD2 (6 bases). Trimming removed 4 bases from V and 7 bases from J, with 17 bases in between. The germline CDR1 and CDR2 sequences are LGHDT and YNNKEL (reference sequence). The CDR3 covers 14 residues. The CDR3 DNA is TGTGCCAGCAGCCCCCTGGAGCTAGCGAGAGAGCAGTACTTC. It translates to CASSPLELAREQYF.

J is TRBJ2-5 and V is TRBV20-1, with D possibly matching TRBD1 (6 bases). V lost 7 bases and J lost 1, with 22 bases in between. Germline V CDR1 and CDR2: DFQATT, SNEGSKA (reference sequence). The CDR3 contains 16 residues. CDR3 loop: CSGRQYRYRVQETQYF. In nucleotides, the CDR3 is TGCAGTGGCAGGCAGTATAGGTACAGGGTCCAAGAGACCCAGTACTTC.

The V and J genes are TRBV12-3 or TRBV12-4 and TRBJ1-1; D might be TRBD1 (5 bases). The CDR3 runs 13 residues. With 0 bases removed from V and 10 bases from J, the gap between germline ends came to 12 bases. The CDR3 sequence: CASSLAGELPAFF. CDR3 DNA sequence: TGTGCCAGCAGTTTAGCGGGGGAACTGCCAGCTTTCTTT.

Written as DNA, the CDR3 is TGTGCCAGCAGCCAGGGGCTCCGTGACAGGCGGTCTAACTATGGCTACACCTTC. This encodes CASSQGLRDRRSNYGYTF. V and J are TRBV9 and TRBJ1-2; D may be TRBD1 (6 bases). Trimming pared 4 bases from V and 0 bases from J, leaving 22 bases between. The CDR3 spans 18 residues. The germline CDR1 and CDR2 sequences are SGDLS and YYNGEE.

The V gene is TRBV7-9, the J gene TRBJ1-5; D possibly corresponds to TRBD1 (5 bases). The V gene's germline CDR1 is SEHNR and CDR2 FQNEAQ (reference sequence). The CDR3 extends over 15 amino acids. V was pared by 5 bases and J by 6 bases, with 17 bases between. CDR3 amino acids: CASSDGTRQGQPQHF. The DNA for the CDR3 is TGTGCCAGCAGCGACGGGACTCGCCAAGGTCAGCCCCAGCATTTT.

The V and J genes are TRBV28 and TRBJ2-4; either TRBD1 or TRBD2 may supply D (5 bases each). V was pared by 5 bases and J by 1 base, with 18 bases between. Germline values: CDR1 MDHEN, CDR2 SYDVKM. The CDR3 totals 17 residues. The CDR3 DNA reads TGTGCCAGCAGTCTCGTGGGACCCCATGGGGCCAAAAACATTCAGTACTTC. Encoded protein: CASSLVGPHGAKNIQYF.

CDR3 amino acids: CASSLSGSNTEAFF. The CDR3 bases are TGTGCCAGCAGCTTATCCGGGAGTAACACTGAAGCTTTCTTT. V gene TRBV7-9 combines with J gene TRBJ1-1; no definite D call. Trimming removed 2 bases at V and 2 bases at J, with 9 bases between. The germline CDR1 and CDR2 sequences are SEHNR and FQNEAQ (reference sequence). The CDR3 is 14 amino acids.

This clonotype was detected a few times. The chain uses TRBV2 and TRBJ2-1; 7 nucleotides match TRBD1. V shed 5 bases, J shed 7 bases, and the junction held 8 bases outside the gene matches. The CDR3 runs to 14 residues. Germline V lookup: CDR1 SNHLY, CDR2 FYNNEI. This CDR3 is CASSLSRDRNEQFF. In DNA form, the CDR3 reads TGTGCCAGCAGTCTGTCCCGGGACAGAAATGAGCAGTTCTTC.

This clonotype was observed at least ten times. This chain joins TRBV20-1 and TRBJ1-2; D is undetermined. The CDR3 covers 13 residues. The V and J ends lost 0 bases and 8 bases respectively, with 13 bases between them. CDR1 and CDR2 from the germline V gene are DFQATT and SNEGSKA (reference sequence). CDR3 coding DNA: TGCAGTGCTAGAGATGTAGGGATGGGCGGCTACACCTTC. It encodes CSARDVGMGGYTF.

This clonotype came up a few times. CDR3: CASSRTGGQDTEAFF. The CDR3 DNA sequence: TGTGCCAGCAGCCGGACAGGGGGGCAAGACACTGAAGCTTTCTTT. This sequence joins TRBV7-9 and TRBJ1-1; 10 nucleotides agree with TRBD1. CDR3 length: 15 amino acids. V lost 5 bases, J lost 3 bases, and 6 bases stayed unmatched. Germline CDR1 reads SEHNR; CDR2 reads FQNEAQ (reference sequence).

The chain is built from TRBV5-1 and TRBJ2-7; D gene unclear. The CDR3 is 14 residues long. V lost 4 bases and J 3 bases, leaving 14 bases between the germline ends. Germline CDR1 is SGHRS and CDR2 is YFSETQ. The chain's CDR3 is CASSINWGNYEQYF. The CDR3 coding sequence is TGCGCCAGCAGCATCAACTGGGGTAACTACGAGCAGTACTTC.

The CDR3 is CASSDGGGIETQYF. In nucleotides, the CDR3 is TGTGCCAGCAGTGACGGCGGGGGGATAGAGACCCAGTACTTC. This rearrangement joins TRBV2 to TRBJ2-5, with TRBD2 matching over 8 bases. Germline CDR1 SNHLY, CDR2 FYNNEI. This CDR3 region has 14 residues. V was clipped by 3 bases and J by 4 bases; unmatched bases: 4.

This clonotype has ten or more counts. This chain uses TRBV3-1 with TRBJ2-7; D is uncertain. The CDR3 runs to 11 residues. Germline CDR1 is LGHDT and CDR2 is YNNKEL (reference sequence). V lost 3 bases and J lost 3, with 3 bases in between. This chain's CDR3 is CASSQVYEQYF. DNA for the CDR3: TGTGCCAGCAGCCAGGTCTACGAGCAGTACTTC.

This clonotype was detected a few times. The chain joins TRBV4-2 to TRBJ2-1; D not resolved. Germline values: CDR1 LGHNA, CDR2 YNFKEQ. The CDR3 has 13 residues. V dropped 0 bases and J dropped 9 bases, with 9 bases sitting between them. This chain's CDR3 is CASSQDKATEQFF. CDR3 nucleotides: TGTGCCAGCAGCCAAGATAAGGCTACTGAGCAGTTCTTC.

This clonotype came up many times. The V call is TRBV6-6, the J call TRBJ2-7; perhaps D is TRBD1 or TRBD2 (5 bases each). The V gene lost 7 bases and the J gene lost 3 bases, with 13 bases spanning the gap. CDR3 length: 13 residues. Germline CDR1 is MNHNY and CDR2 is SVGAGI (reference sequence). CDR3 nucleotides: TGTGCCAGCACACCGGGACGGAACTACGAGCAGTACTTC. It codes for CASTPGRNYEQYF.

This clonotype was recorded at least ten times. V and J are TRBV5-1 and TRBJ1-1; no reliable D call. Germline values: CDR1 SGHRS, CDR2 YFSETQ. This CDR3 region has 14 residues. V shed 5 bases and J shed 1 base, with 12 bases lying between them. This chain's CDR3 is CASSKTTENTEAFF. The CDR3 bases are TGCGCCAGCAGTAAGACGACGGAGAACACTGAAGCTTTCTTT.

In regard to this clonotype: Germline is not matched at one junction end, which may reflect a read error. This chain links TRBV11-2 with TRBJ1-5, with a possible D match to TRBD1 (6 bases). The CDR3 runs 15 residues. Germline V lookup: CDR1 SGHAT, CDR2 FQNNGV. CDR3 sequence: CANSLNRESWQPQHF. Here the CDR3 DNA reads TGTGCCAACAGCCTCAACAGGGAATCGTGGCAGCCCCAGCATTTT.

This clonotype was picked up a small number of times. The chain links TRBV12-3 or TRBV12-4 to TRBJ2-1; 9 bases fit TRBD1. This CDR3 has 15 residues. With V trimmed by 3 bases and J by 3 bases, 3 bases remained unmatched. CDR3 residues: CASSLGQGFYNEQFF. The CDR3 nucleotides are TGTGCCAGCAGTTTGGGACAGGGCTTCTACAATGAGCAGTTCTTC.

V is TRBV5-1 and J is TRBJ2-5; 12 bases match TRBD1. V lost 4 bases, J lost 4 bases, and 5 bases stayed unmatched. The CDR3 runs 15 residues. Germline lookup yields CDR1 SGHRS and CDR2 YFSETQ. The CDR3 DNA sequence: TGCGCCAGCAGCAGAAGGGACAGGGGGCGAGAGACCCAGTACTTC. Translation: CASSRRDRGRETQYF.

There are a few counts of this clonotype. This chain links TRBV5-1 with TRBJ2-5; a weak D match, TRBD2 (6 bases). The germline gives CDR1 SGHRS, CDR2 YFSETQ. The CDR3 spans 11 residues. V was shortened by 5 bases and J by 7 bases, with 9 bases between the two germline ends. CDR3 protein: CASRLEGTQYF. CDR3 DNA: TGCGCCAGCAGACTGGAGGGGACCCAGTACTTC.